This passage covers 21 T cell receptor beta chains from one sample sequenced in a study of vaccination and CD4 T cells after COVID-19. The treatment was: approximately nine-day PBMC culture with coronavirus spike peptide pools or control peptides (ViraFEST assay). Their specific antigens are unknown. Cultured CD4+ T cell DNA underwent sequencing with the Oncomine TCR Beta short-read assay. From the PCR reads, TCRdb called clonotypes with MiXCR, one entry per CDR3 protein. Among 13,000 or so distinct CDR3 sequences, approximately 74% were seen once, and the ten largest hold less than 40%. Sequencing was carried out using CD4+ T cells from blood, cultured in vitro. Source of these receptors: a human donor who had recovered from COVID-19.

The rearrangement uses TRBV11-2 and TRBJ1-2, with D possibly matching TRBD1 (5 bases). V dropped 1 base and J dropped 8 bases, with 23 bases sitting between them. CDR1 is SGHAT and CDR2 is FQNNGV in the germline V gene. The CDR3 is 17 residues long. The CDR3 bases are TGTGCCAGCAGCTTAGTAGGAAGGGGACGGAGCCACTGGGGCTACACCTTC. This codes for CASSLVGRGRSHWGYTF.

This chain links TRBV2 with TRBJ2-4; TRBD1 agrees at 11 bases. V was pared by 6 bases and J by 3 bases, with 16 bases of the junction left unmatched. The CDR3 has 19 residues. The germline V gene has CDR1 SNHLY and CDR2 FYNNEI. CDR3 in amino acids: CASSRIRTGGGSDKNIQYF. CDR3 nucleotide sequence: TGTGCCAGCAGCCGTATCCGGACAGGGGGCGGTTCTGACAAAAACATTCAGTACTTC. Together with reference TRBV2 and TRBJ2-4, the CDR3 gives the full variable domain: EPEVTQTPSHQVTQMGQEVILRCVPISNHLYFYWYRQILGQKVEFLVSFYNNEISEKSEIFDDQFSVERPDGSNFTLKIRSTKLEDSAMYFCASSRIRTGGGSDKNIQYFGAGTRLSVL.

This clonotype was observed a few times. The CDR3 coding sequence is TGTGCCACCAGTGAAGACCTTCGGGGCATTATTATTCTTGGCAATCAGCCCCAGCATTTT. Translating it yields CATSEDLRGIIILGNQPQHF. V is TRBV24-1 and J is TRBJ1-5; D may be TRBD1 (5 bases). Trimming took off 4 bases at V and 2 bases at J, with 26 bases between the two ends. There are 20 residues in the CDR3. The germline CDR1 and CDR2 sequences are KGHDR and SFDVKD.

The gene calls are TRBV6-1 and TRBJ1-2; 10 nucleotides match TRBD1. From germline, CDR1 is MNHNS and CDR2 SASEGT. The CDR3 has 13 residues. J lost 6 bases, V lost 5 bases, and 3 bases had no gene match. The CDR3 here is CASSRDRGDGYTF. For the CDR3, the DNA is TGTGCCAGCAGTAGGGACAGGGGCGATGGCTACACCTTC.

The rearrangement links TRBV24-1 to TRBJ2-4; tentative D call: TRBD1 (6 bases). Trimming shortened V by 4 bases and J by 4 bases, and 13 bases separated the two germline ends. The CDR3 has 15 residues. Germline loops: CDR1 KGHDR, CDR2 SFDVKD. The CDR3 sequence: CATSEGGYSKNIQYF. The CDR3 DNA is TGTGCCACCAGTGAAGGGGGTTACTCGAAAAACATTCAGTACTTC.

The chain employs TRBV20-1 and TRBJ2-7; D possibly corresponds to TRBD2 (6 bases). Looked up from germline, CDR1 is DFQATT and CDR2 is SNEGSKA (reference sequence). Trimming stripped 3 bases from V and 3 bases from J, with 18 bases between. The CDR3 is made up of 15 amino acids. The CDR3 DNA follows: TGCAGTGCTAGGCGCGCCGGGACTCTCTACTACGAGCAGTACTTC. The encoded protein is CSARRAGTLYYEQYF.

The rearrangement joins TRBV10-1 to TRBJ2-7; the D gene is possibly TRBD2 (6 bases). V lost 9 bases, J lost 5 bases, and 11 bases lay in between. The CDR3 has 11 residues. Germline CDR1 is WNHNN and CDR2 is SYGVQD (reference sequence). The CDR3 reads CARRAGNEQYF. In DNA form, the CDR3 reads TGCGCCAGGCGGGCGGGGAACGAGCAGTACTTC.

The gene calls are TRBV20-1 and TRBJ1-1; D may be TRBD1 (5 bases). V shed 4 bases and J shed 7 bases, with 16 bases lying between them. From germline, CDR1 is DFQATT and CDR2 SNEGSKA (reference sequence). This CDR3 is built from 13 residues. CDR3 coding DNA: TGCAGTGCTACACGGGGACGGATATTTGAAGCTTTCTTT. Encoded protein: CSATRGRIFEAFF.

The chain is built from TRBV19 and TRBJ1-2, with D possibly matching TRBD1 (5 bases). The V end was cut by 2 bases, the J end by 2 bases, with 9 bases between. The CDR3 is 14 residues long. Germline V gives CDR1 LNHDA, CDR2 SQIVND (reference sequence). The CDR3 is CASSIWQGNYGYTF. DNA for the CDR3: TGTGCCAGTAGTATATGGCAGGGCAACTATGGCTACACCTTC.

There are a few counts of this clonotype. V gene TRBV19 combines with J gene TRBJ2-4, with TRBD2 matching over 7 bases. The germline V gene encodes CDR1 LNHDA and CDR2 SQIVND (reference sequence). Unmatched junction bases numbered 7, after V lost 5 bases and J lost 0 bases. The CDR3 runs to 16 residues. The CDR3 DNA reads TGTGCCAGTAGTCGCCGGGGGGACCTAGCCAAAAACATTCAGTACTTC. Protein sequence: CASSRRGDLAKNIQYF.

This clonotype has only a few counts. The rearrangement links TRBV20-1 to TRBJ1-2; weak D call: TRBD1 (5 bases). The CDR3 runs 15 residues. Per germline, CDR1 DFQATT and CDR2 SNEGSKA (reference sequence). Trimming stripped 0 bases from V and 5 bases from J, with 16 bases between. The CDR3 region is CSARDPGRGGYGYTF. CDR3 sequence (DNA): TGCAGTGCTAGAGACCCGGGGAGGGGAGGTTATGGCTACACCTTC.

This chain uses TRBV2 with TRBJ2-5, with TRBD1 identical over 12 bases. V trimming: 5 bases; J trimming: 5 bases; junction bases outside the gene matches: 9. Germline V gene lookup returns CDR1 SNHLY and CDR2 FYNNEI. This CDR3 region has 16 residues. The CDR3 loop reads CASSPGTGGFGETQYF. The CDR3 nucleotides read TGTGCCAGCAGTCCCGGGACAGGGGGCTTCGGTGAGACCCAGTACTTC.

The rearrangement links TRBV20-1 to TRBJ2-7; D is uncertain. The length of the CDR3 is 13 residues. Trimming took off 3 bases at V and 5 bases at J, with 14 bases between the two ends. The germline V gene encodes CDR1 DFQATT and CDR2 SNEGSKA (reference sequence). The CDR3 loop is CSASKHPGDEQYF. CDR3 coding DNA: TGCAGTGCTAGTAAGCACCCTGGAGACGAGCAGTACTTC.

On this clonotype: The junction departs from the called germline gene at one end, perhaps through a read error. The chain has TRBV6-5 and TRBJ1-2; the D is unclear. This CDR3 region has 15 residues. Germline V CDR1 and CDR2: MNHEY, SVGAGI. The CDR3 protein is CASSYLGGGHRALAF. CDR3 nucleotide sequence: TGTGCCAGCAGTTACTTAGGAGGCGGGCACCGAGCTCTTGCCTTC.

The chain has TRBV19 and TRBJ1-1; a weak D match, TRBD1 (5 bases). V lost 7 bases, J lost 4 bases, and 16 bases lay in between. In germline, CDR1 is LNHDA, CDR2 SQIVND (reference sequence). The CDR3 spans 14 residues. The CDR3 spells CASIVTGRGTEAFF. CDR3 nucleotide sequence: TGTGCCAGTATAGTCACGGGGCGCGGCACTGAAGCTTTCTTT.

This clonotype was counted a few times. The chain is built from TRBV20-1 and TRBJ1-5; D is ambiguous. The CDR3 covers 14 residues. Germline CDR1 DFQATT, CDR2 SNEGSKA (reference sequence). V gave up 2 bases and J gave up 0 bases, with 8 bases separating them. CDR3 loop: CSARTHLSNQPQHF. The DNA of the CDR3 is TGCAGTGCTAGAACTCATCTTAGCAATCAGCCCCAGCATTTT.

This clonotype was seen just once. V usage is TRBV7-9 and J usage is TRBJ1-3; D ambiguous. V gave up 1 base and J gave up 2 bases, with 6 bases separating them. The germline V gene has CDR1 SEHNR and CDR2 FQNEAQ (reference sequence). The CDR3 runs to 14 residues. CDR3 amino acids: CASSLGDAGNTIYF. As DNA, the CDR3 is TGTGCCAGCAGCTTAGGGGATGCTGGAAACACCATATATTTT. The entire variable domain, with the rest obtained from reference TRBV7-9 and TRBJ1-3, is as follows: DTGVSQNPRHKITKRGQNVTFRCDPISEHNRLYWYRQTLGQGPEFLTYFQNEAQLEKSRLLSDRFSAERPKGSFSTLEIQRTEQGDSAMYLCASSLGDAGNTIYFGEGSWLTVV.

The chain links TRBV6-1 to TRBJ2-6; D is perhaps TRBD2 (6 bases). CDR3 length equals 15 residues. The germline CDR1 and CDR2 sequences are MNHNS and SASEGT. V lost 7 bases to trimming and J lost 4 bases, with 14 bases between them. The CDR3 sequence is CASTRDLTGANVLTF. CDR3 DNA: TGTGCCAGCACTCGGGACTTAACCGGGGCCAACGTCCTGACTTTC.

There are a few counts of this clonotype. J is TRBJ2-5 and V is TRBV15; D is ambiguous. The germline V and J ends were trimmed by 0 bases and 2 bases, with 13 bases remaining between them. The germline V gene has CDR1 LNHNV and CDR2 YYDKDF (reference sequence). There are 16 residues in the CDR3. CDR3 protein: CATSRDRGSSQETQYF. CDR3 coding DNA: TGTGCCACCAGCAGAGATCGAGGATCTAGTCAAGAGACCCAGTACTTC.

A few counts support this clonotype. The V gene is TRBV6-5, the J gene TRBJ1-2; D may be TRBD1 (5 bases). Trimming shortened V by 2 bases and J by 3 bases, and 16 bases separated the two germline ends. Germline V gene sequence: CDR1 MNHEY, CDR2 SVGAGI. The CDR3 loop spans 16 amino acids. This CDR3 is CASSYPDGGEYYGYTF. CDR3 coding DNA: TGTGCCAGCAGTTACCCGGACGGGGGGGAATACTATGGCTACACCTTC.

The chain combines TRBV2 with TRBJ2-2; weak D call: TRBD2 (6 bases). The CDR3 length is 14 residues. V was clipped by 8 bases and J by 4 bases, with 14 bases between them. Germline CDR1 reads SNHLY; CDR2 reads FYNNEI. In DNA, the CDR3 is TGTGCCAGCCGGGACTTTCTCTCCACCGGGGAGCTGTTTTTT. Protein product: CASRDFLSTGELFF. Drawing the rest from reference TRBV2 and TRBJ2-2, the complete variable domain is EPEVTQTPSHQVTQMGQEVILRCVPISNHLYFYWYRQILGQKVEFLVSFYNNEISEKSEIFDDQFSVERPDGSNFTLKIRSTKLEDSAMYFCASRDFLSTGELFFGEGSRLTVL.